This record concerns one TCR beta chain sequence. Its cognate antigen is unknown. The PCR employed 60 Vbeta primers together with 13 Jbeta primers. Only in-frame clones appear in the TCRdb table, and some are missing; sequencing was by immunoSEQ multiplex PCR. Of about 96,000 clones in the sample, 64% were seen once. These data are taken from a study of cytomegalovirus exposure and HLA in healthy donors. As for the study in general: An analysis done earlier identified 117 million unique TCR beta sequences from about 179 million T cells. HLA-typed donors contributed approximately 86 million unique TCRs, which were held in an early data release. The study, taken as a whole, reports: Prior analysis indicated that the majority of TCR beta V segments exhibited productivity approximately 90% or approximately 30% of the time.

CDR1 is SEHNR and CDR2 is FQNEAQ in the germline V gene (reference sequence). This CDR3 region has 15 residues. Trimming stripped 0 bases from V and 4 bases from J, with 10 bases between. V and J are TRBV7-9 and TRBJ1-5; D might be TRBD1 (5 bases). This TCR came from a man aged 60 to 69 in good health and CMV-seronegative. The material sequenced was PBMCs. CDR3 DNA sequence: TGTGCCAGCAGCTTAGCAGTAGGGGCGAATCAGCCCCAGCATTTT. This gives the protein CASSLAVGANQPQHF.